The clone carrying this T cell receptor beta chain was counted between two and nine times. CDR1 is SGHKS, CDR2 YYEKEE, per germline (reference sequence). V lost 6 bases to trimming and J lost 4 bases; unmatched junction nucleotides: 6. The CDR3 is 13 residues long. The entry originates in a study of blood T cell repertoires in COVID-19. Across the study: Acute and convalescent COVID-19 samples came from the United States, Italy and Spain. In each case, the material was cDNA or gDNA derived from T cells, B-cell-depleted T cells, or PBMCs.

Study processing details: Amplification from reference gene primers served as the basis for estimated nucleated cell counts. Using immunoSEQ multiplex PCR, the repertoire was profiled, and TCRdb retains in-frame clones only, with some absent. Clone size and the V and J calls come from that table; the DNA yielded D and trimming. The sample yields around 95,000 clones, over 75% seen once. The receptor was derived from a man under 40 in a cohort sampled during active COVID-19. The sequenced sample was peripheral blood. V usage is TRBV5-5 and J usage is TRBJ2-7; 8 bases are a match to TRBD2. The CDR3 sequence is CASTFTGGYEQYF. The CDR3 DNA reads as TGTGCCAGCACCTTTACGGGGGGGTACGAGCAGTACTTC.